The 22 T cell receptor beta chains given below trace back to one sample, sequenced in a study of T cells in Graves' hyperthyroidism and ophthalmopathy. The TCR beta CDR3 regions underwent amplification using RNA transcripts as the source. HTBI primers were used for first-round RT-PCR of the TCR CDR3. TCRdb re-derived calls from the multiplex PCR reads in MiXCR, one entry per CDR3 protein. The profile covers a few hundred thousand distinct CDR3 sequences, with 20% to 25% appearing a single time and about 25% taken by the ten largest. Sequenced input: blood. Every receptor here comes from a man in his late teens or twenties with Graves' hyperthyroidism.

This clonotype was counted at least ten times. V is TRBV29-1 and J is TRBJ1-1, with unresolved D. The CDR3 totals 13 residues. With 3 bases removed from V and 1 base from J, the gap between germline ends came to 9 bases. Germline assignment: CDR1 SQVTM and CDR2 ANQGSEA. In DNA form, the CDR3 reads TGCAGCGTTGAGCTCGGAAGGAACACTGAAGCTTTCTTT. This encodes CSVELGRNTEAFF. Combining the CDR3 with reference TRBV29-1 and TRBJ1-1 gives the whole variable domain SAVISQKPSRDICQRGTSLTIQCQVDSQVTMMFWYRQQPGQSLTLIATANQGSEATYESGFVIDKFPISRPNLTFSTLTVSNMSPEDSSIYLCSVELGRNTEAFFGQGTRLTVV.

The genes are TRBV6-1 and TRBJ2-3, with D perhaps matching TRBD2 (6 bases). Germline V gene lookup returns CDR1 MNHNS and CDR2 SASEGT. This CDR3 region has 14 residues. Trimming removed 2 bases at V and 6 bases at J, with 12 bases between. The CDR3 DNA is TGTGCCAGCAGTGAACGGGCAGGGAGGGATACGCAGTATTTT. This codes for CASSERAGRDTQYF.

Turning to this clonotype: The CDR3 end shows no conserved phenylalanine or tryptophan, and so a read error is likely. The chain links TRBV5-1 to TRBJ2-7; 7 positions match TRBD1. The V gene end was trimmed by 4 bases and the J gene end by 6 bases; junction bases not matched to a gene: 4. This CDR3 is built from 12 residues. The germline CDR1 and CDR2 sequences are SGHRS and YFSETQ. The chain's CDR3 is CASSPGGREQYS. CDR3 coding DNA: TGCGCCAGCAGCCCAGGGGGTCGCGAGCAGTACTCC.

This clonotype has a count of ten or more. The V gene is TRBV5-8, the J gene TRBJ2-5, with TRBD2 identical over 9 bases. Germline trimming cut 4 bases from V and 5 bases from J; bases unmatched to any gene: 12. The germline V gene has CDR1 SGHTS and CDR2 YDEGEE. This CDR3 is 16 amino acids long. This chain's CDR3 is CASSPPSGTMGETQYF. The CDR3 coding sequence is TGTGCCAGCAGCCCCCCTAGCGGGACAATGGGCGAGACCCAGTACTTC.

Ten or more counts support this clonotype. The chain links TRBV2 to TRBJ1-5; D not certain. CDR1 and CDR2 (germline): SNHLY, FYNNEI. The germline V and J ends were trimmed by 2 bases and 2 bases, with 10 bases remaining between them. The length of the CDR3 is 15 residues. The DNA for the CDR3 is TGTGCCAGCAGTGAACGACACTCGGGCAATCAGCCCCAGCATTTT. It is translated as CASSERHSGNQPQHF.

This chain links TRBV29-1 with TRBJ2-2; 7 nucleotides agree with TRBD1. The CDR3 length is 11 residues. CDR1 and CDR2 from the germline V gene are SQVTM and ANQGSEA. The V and J ends lost 6 bases and 7 bases, in that order; junction bases with no gene match: 2. The CDR3 coding sequence is TGCAGCGTCCCAGGGGGCGGGGAGCTGTTTTTT. This sequence encodes CSVPGGGELFF.

This clonotype was counted many times. This rearrangement joins TRBV20-1 to TRBJ2-2, with 9 bases identical to TRBD2. Germline loops: CDR1 DFQATT, CDR2 SNEGSKA (reference sequence). This CDR3 has 15 amino acids. Trimming cost V 2 bases and J 2 bases; bases outside gene matches: 3. CDR3 protein: CSARRLAGNTGELFF. The CDR3 nucleotides read TGCAGTGCTAGAAGGCTAGCGGGAAACACCGGGGAGCTGTTTTTT.

This clonotype was seen only a few times. The chain combines TRBV18 with TRBJ1-3; D remains unclear. This CDR3 is built from 14 residues. V lost 6 bases and J lost 0, with 9 bases in between. In germline, CDR1 is KGHSH, CDR2 LQKENI. CDR3 nucleotide sequence: TGTGCCAGCTCCTCGCAGGACTCTGGAAACACCATATATTTT. Protein: CASSSQDSGNTIYF.

This clonotype was seen ten or more times. This chain uses TRBV4-1 with TRBJ1-2; 7 positions match TRBD1. The CDR3 runs 16 residues. Per the germline V gene, CDR1 is MGHRA and CDR2 is YSYEKL. V shed 1 base and J 3 bases; nucleotides not matched to a gene: 8. CDR3 amino acids: CASSQVNFQGDYGYTF. The CDR3 DNA sequence: TGCGCCAGCAGCCAAGTGAATTTCCAGGGGGACTATGGCTACACCTTC.

The chain combines TRBV20-1 with TRBJ1-1; no reliable D call. Germline CDR1 and CDR2: DFQATT and SNEGSKA (reference sequence). V lost 3 bases to trimming and J lost 7 bases, with 3 bases between them. This CDR3 comprises 9 residues. The CDR3 region has the DNA TGCAGTGCTAGGAATGAAGCTTTCTTT. The encoded protein is CSARNEAFF.

This clonotype was seen ten or more times. V is TRBV2 and J is TRBJ1-5, with D tentatively TRBD1 (6 bases). CDR1 and CDR2 from the germline V gene are SNHLY and FYNNEI. Trimming removed 4 bases from V and 5 bases from J, with 18 bases in between. The CDR3 has 16 amino acids. CDR3 amino acids: CASSAPGPRGYQPQHF. Written as DNA, the CDR3 is TGTGCCAGCAGTGCTCCGGGACCCAGGGGCTATCAGCCCCAGCATTTT.

This clonotype occurred a few times. J is TRBJ2-7 and V is TRBV30; 10 bases line up with TRBD1. CDR1 is GTSNPN, CDR2 SVGIG, per germline (reference sequence). Trimming at V came to 2 bases and at J to 5 bases, leaving 6 bases not matched to a gene. The CDR3 runs to 14 residues. CDR3 in amino acids: CAWSPGQGMDEQYF. Here the CDR3 DNA reads TGTGCCTGGAGTCCGGGACAGGGGATGGACGAGCAGTACTTC.

This clonotype was seen ten or more times. The rearrangement uses TRBV5-1 and TRBJ2-7; 10 bases agree with TRBD1. Looked up from germline, CDR1 is SGHRS and CDR2 is YFSETQ. The CDR3 has 13 amino acids. Germline trimming cut 4 bases from V and 7 bases from J; bases unmatched to any gene: 5. The chain's CDR3 is CASSDRGRGEQYF. CDR3 nucleotides: TGCGCCAGCAGCGACAGGGGGCGAGGTGAGCAGTACTTC.

This clonotype was seen ten or more times. The genes are TRBV2 and TRBJ1-1; a weak D match, TRBD1 (5 bases). Trimming left V 5 bases short and J 10 bases short, with 20 bases between. The CDR3 sequence is 14 residues long. Germline CDR1 reads SNHLY; CDR2 reads FYNNEI. As DNA, the CDR3 is TGTGCCAGCAGTCCTCAGGGAGGGCAGGCCGGAGCTTTCTTT. This sequence encodes CASSPQGGQAGAFF.

This clonotype was counted at least ten times. The V call is TRBV28, the J call TRBJ1-5; D not resolved. The CDR3 spans 15 residues. The germline CDR1 and CDR2 sequences are MDHEN and SYDVKM. Trimming pared 1 base from V and 1 base from J, leaving 8 bases between. In nucleotides, the CDR3 is TGTGCCAGCAGTTTATTGACTCTCAGCAATCAGCCCCAGCATTTT. It is translated as CASSLLTLSNQPQHF.

There are many counts of this clonotype. The chain is built from TRBV6-1 and TRBJ1-2; no reliable D call. The CDR3 is 15 amino acids. Trimming pared 4 bases from V and 6 bases from J, leaving 18 bases between. The germline CDR1 and CDR2 sequences are MNHNS and SASEGT. The CDR3 spells CASSGWREIMDGYTF. The CDR3 DNA sequence: TGTGCCAGCAGTGGATGGAGGGAGATAATGGATGGCTACACCTTC.

Many counts were recorded for this clonotype. This chain uses TRBV5-1 with TRBJ1-1; maybe TRBD1 (6 bases). In germline, CDR1 is SGHRS, CDR2 YFSETQ. CDR3 length equals 13 residues. Trimming took off 3 bases at V and 3 bases at J, with 9 bases between the two ends. CDR3: CASSSDSHTEAFF. The CDR3 nucleotides read TGCGCCAGCAGCTCGGACAGCCACACTGAAGCTTTCTTT.

In this sample, this clonotype turned up many times. The CDR3 DNA reads TGTGCCAGCAGTTTAGATGGTGGGCCTTCCGAGCAGTACTTC. The encoded protein is CASSLDGGPSEQYF. This rearrangement joins TRBV12-3 or TRBV12-4 to TRBJ2-7; D ambiguous. CDR3 size: 14 residues. V was shortened by 1 base and J by 6 bases, with 13 bases between the two germline ends.

This clonotype was seen only a few times. The V and J genes are TRBV28 and TRBJ1-2; TRBD1 might be the D (6 bases). Trimming removed 5 bases from V and 5 bases from J, with 21 bases in between. Germline assignment: CDR1 MDHEN and CDR2 SYDVKM. The CDR3 loop spans 16 amino acids. This CDR3 is CASSNDPRDNLYGYTF. The CDR3 DNA follows: TGTGCCAGCAGTAACGACCCCCGGGACAACCTATATGGCTACACCTTC.

Only a few counts were recorded for this clonotype. The V and J genes are TRBV4-1 and TRBJ1-5, with 7 nucleotides matching TRBD1. Germline V gene data show CDR1 as MGHRA and CDR2 as YSYEKL. CDR3 length equals 15 residues. Trimming cost V 4 bases and J 6 bases; bases outside gene matches: 9. As DNA, the CDR3 is TGCGCCAGCAGCCTCCGTGAGGGGGCTAGTCAGCCCCAGCATTTT. Translation: CASSLREGASQPQHF.

About this clonotype itself: This sequence may be a read error, since a much larger clone differs from it by one base. The chain employs TRBV11-2 and TRBJ2-1; 11 bases are a match to TRBD2. Per the germline V gene, CDR1 is SGHAT and CDR2 is FQNNGV. The CDR3 runs to 15 residues. CDR3: CASNLAGGQYNEKFF. In nucleotides, the CDR3 is TGTGCCAGCAATTTAGCGGGGGGGCAATACAATGAGAAGTTCTTC.

This rearrangement joins TRBV12-3 or TRBV12-4 to TRBJ1-2; 10 bases map to TRBD1. The length of the CDR3 is 14 residues. With 6 bases clipped from V and 8 bases from J, the junction kept 9 bases outside the gene matches. This CDR3 is CASRKNPGQGGYTF. The CDR3 coding sequence is TGTGCCAGCAGAAAGAATCCGGGACAGGGGGGCTACACCTTC.